The count of the clone carrying this T cell receptor (beta chain) is one. Individuals drawn from 24 US areas were roughly 18 to 89 years old. Assignments of participants to cohorts depended upon their own reported clinical history. This CDR3 comprises 16 residues. V was shortened by 5 bases and J by 1 base, with 15 bases between the two germline ends. Germline V CDR1 and CDR2: LNHDA, SQIVND (reference sequence). This entry belongs to a study of blood T cell repertoires in COVID-19. The assay was immunoSEQ multiplex PCR, and TCRdb's table has in-frame clones only and misses some. The table shows about 330,000 clones, with around 90% occurring only once.

Sample: PBMCs or T cells enriched from blood (not recorded which). This receptor was obtained from a man younger than 45 who had recovered from COVID-19. V gene TRBV19 combines with J gene TRBJ1-5; D unresolved. The chain's CDR3 is CASSGGETGSNQPQHF. Written as DNA, the CDR3 is TGTGCCAGTAGTGGAGGAGAGACGGGGAGCAATCAGCCCCAGCATTTT.